A single sample gave rise to the 2 T cell receptor beta chains below, sequenced in a study of blood T cell repertoires in COVID-19. Assay used: immunoSEQ multiplex PCR; TCRdb lists only in-frame clones, some missing. The sample lists approximately 53,000 clones; roughly 87% were seen once. Sample: peripheral blood. These receptors all come from a woman aged 80 or older with COVID-19, enrolled during active disease.

The chain is built from TRBV30 and TRBJ2-7; no clear D gene. CDR3 length: 12 amino acids. V was clipped by 0 bases and J by 4 bases, with 7 bases between them. In germline, CDR1 is GTSNPN, CDR2 SVGIG (reference sequence). The CDR3, as DNA: TGTGCCTGGAGTGTATCCCTTTACGAGCAGTACTTC. Its protein product is CAWSVSLYEQYF. Drawing the rest from reference TRBV30 and TRBJ2-7, the complete variable domain is SQTIHQWPATLVQPVGSPLSLECTVEGTSNPNLYWYRQAAGRGLQLLFYSVGIGQISSEVPQNLSASRPQDRQFILSSKKLLLSDSGFYLCAWSVSLYEQYFGPGTRLTVT.

V and J are TRBV3-1 (or the pseudogene TRBV3-2) and TRBJ2-2, with 11 bases lining up with TRBD1. CDR1 LGHDT and CDR2 YNNKEL come from the germline V gene (reference sequence). Germline trimming cut 1 base from V and 6 bases from J; bases unmatched to any gene: 4. The CDR3 covers 16 residues. In DNA form, the CDR3 reads TGTGCCAGCAGCCAAGTCAGGACAGGGGGCTCCGGGGAGCTGTTTTTT. Its protein product is CASSQVRTGGSGELFF.